This note documents a single T cell receptor beta chain sequence. Its matching antigen is unknown. The data were obtained in a study of vaccination and CD4 T cells after COVID-19. The overall study: Median time from COVID diagnosis to post-COVID sampling was about 100 days (35 to 161). Study-wide results and caveats: Going from 21 to 38, median SARS-CoV-2-reactive clonotypes did not rise significantly.

Treatment specified: approximately 10-day PBMC culture with coronavirus spike peptide pools or control peptides (ViraFEST assay). The CDR3 has 14 residues. Unmatched junction bases numbered 2, after V lost 5 bases and J lost 2 bases. Germline CDR1 and CDR2: SEHNR and FQNEAQ (reference sequence). The Oncomine TCR Beta short-read assay was applied to DNA of cultured CD4+ T cells. From the PCR reads, TCRdb called clonotypes with MiXCR, one entry per CDR3 protein. The sample carries some 15,000 distinct CDR3 sequences, roughly 58% recorded once. Sample: CD4+ T cells from blood, cultured in vitro, taken before SARS-CoV-2 vaccination. The sequence was collected from a human donor who had recovered from COVID-19. This rearrangement joins TRBV7-9 to TRBJ1-3; 8 bases are shared with TRBD1. This CDR3 reads CASSRQGPGNTIYF. CDR3 nucleotides: TGTGCCAGCAGCCGACAGGGGCCTGGAAACACCATATATTTT.